The sample holds many counts of the clone carrying this TCR beta chain. What it recognizes is unknown. From the germline J gene comes the end of the CDR3, since the read stops 3 residues before it. The sample belongs to a study of T cell clonality in common variable immunodeficiency. Findings and limits, study-wide: Reportedly, TCR beta sequences from common variable immunodeficiency showed fewer deletions and N-nucleotide insertions.

Reduced serum IgG, IgA and/or IgM plus specific antibody deficiency defined CVID. Repertoires were generated with immunoSEQ multiplex PCR, while TCRdb's copy carries only in-frame clones and drops some. The sample presents tens of thousands of clones, none singletons. Looked up from germline, CDR1 is SGHRS and CDR2 is YFSETQ. The CDR3 consists of 15 residues. The trim removed 4 bases at V and 5 bases at J, leaving 7 bases unmatched. The sample comprised peripheral blood mononuclear cells. The gene calls are TRBV5-1 and TRBJ2-5, with 11 nucleotides matching TRBD1. The clonotype originates from a human donor with common variable immunodeficiency. This chain's CDR3 is CASSRGTGGRETQYF. The covered CDR3 bases are TGCGCCAGCAGCCGCGGGACAGGGGGTCGGGAGACC. The entire variable domain, with the rest obtained from reference TRBV5-1 and TRBJ2-5, is as follows: KAGVTQTPRYLIKTRGQQVTLSCSPISGHRSVSWYQQTPGQGLQFLFEYFSETQRNKGNFPGRFSGRQFSNSRSEMNVSTLELGDSALYLCASSRGTGGRETQYFGPGTRLLVL.